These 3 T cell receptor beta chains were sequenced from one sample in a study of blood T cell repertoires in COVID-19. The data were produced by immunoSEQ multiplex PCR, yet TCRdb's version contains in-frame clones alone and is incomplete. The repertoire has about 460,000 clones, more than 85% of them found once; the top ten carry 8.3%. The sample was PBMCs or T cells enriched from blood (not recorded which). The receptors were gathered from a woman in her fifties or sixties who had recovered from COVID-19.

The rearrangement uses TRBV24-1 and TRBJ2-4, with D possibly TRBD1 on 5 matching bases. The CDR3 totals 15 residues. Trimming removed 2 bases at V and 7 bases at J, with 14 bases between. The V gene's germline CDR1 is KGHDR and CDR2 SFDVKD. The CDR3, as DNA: TGTGCCACCAGTGATTCTGGGGCTAAGTGGAACATTCAGTACTTC. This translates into CATSDSGAKWNIQYF.

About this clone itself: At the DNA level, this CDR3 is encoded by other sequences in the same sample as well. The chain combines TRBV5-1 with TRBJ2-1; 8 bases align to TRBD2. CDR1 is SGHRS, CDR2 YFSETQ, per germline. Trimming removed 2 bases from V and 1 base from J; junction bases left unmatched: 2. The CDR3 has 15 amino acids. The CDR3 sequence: CASSFTSGSYNEQFF. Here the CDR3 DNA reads TGCGCCAGCAGCTTTACTAGCGGATCCTACAATGAGCAGTTCTTC.

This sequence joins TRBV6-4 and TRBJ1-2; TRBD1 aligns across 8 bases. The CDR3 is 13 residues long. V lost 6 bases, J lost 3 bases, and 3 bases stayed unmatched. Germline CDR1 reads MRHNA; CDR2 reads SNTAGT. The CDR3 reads CASRKGQDYGYTF. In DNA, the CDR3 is TGTGCCAGCAGGAAGGGACAGGACTATGGCTACACCTTC.